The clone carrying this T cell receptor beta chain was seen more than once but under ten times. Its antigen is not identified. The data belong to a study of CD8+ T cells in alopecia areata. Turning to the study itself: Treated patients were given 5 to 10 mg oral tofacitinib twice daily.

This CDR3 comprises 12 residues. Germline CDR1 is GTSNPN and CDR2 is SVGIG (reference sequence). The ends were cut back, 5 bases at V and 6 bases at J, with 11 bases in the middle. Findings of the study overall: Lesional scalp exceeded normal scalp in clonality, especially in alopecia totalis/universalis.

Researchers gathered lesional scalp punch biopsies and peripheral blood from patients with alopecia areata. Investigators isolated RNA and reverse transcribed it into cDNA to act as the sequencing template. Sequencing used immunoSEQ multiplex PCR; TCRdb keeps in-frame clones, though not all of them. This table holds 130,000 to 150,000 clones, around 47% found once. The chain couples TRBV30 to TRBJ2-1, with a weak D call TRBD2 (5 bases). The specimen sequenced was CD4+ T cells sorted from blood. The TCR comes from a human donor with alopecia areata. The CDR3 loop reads CAWQTTFNEQFF. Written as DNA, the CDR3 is TGTGCCTGGCAGACTACGTTCAATGAGCAGTTCTTC.